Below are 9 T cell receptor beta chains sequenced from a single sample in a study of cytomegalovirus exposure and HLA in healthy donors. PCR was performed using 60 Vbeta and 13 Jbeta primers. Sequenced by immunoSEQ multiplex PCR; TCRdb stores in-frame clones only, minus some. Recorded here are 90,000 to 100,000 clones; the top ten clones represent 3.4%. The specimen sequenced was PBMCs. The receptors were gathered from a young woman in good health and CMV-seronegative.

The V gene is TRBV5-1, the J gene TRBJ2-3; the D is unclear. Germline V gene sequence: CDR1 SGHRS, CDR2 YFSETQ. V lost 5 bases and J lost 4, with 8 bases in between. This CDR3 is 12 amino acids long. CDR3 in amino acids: CASSYYPDTQYF. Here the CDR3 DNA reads TGCGCCAGCAGTTACTATCCAGATACGCAGTATTTT.

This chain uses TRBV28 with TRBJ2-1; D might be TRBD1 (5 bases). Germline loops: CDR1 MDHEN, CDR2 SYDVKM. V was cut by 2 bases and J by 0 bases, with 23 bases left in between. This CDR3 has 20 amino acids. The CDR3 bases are TGTGCCAGCAGTTTAGGGGAAACAGGCCTACCCTTTAGCTCCTACAATGAGCAGTTCTTC. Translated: CASSLGETGLPFSSYNEQFF.

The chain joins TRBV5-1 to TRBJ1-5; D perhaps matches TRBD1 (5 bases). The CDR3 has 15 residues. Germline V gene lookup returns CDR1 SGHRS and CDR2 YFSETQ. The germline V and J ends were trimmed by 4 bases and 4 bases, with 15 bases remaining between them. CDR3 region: CASSTGDFGNQPQHF. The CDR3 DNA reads TGCGCCAGCAGCACCGGGGACTTCGGGAATCAGCCCCAGCATTTT.

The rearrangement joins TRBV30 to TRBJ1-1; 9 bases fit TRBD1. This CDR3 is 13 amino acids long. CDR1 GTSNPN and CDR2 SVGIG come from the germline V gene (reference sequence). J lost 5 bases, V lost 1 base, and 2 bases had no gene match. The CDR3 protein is CAWSADRGTEAFF. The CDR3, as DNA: TGTGCCTGGAGTGCCGACAGGGGGACTGAAGCTTTCTTT.

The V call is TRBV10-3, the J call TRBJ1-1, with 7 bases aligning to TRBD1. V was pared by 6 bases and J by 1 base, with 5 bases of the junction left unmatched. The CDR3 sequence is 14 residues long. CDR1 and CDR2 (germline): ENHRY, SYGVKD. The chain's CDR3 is CAIRTDRTNTEAFF. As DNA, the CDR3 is TGTGCCATCAGGACGGACAGGACGAACACTGAAGCTTTCTTT.

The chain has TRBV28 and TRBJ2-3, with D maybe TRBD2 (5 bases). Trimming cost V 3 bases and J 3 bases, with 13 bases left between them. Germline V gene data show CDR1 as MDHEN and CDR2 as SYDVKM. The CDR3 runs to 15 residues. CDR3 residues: CASSFVEGLTDTQYF. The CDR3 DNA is TGTGCCAGCAGTTTTGTAGAGGGTCTTACAGATACGCAGTATTTT.

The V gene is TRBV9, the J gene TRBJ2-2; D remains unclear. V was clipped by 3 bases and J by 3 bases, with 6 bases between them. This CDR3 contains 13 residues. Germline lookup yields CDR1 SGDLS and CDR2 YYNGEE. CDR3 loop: CASSASDTGELFF. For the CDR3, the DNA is TGTGCCAGCAGCGCTTCAGACACCGGGGAGCTGTTTTTT.

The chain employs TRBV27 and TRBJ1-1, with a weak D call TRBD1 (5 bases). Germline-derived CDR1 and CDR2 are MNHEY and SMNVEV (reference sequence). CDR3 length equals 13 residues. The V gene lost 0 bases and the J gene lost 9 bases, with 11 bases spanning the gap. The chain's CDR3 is CASSLSRQSQAFF. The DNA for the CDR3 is TGTGCCAGCAGTTTATCGCGACAGTCTCAAGCTTTCTTT.

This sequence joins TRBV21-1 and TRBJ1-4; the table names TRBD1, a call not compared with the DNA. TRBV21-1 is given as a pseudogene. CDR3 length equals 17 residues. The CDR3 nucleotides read TGTGCCAGCAGCAAAGAAAGTAGACAGGCGACTAATGAAAAACTGTTTTTT. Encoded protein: CASSKESRQATNEKLFF.